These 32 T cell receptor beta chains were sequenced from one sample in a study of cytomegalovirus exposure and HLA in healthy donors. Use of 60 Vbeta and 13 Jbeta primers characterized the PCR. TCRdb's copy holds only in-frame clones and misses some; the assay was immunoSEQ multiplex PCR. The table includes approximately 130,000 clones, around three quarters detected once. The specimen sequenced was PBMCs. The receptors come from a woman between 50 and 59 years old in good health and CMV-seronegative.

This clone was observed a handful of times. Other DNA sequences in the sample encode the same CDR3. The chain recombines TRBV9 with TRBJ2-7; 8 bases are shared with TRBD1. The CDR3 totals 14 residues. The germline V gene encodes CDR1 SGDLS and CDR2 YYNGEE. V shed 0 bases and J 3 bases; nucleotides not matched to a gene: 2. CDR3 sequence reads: CASSVAGGGYEQYF. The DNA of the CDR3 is TGTGCCAGCAGCGTAGCAGGGGGCGGCTACGAGCAGTACTTC.

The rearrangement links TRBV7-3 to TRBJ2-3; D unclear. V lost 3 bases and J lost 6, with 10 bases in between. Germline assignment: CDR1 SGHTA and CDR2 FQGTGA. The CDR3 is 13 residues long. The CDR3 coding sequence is TGTGCCAGCAGCTTTGTTAGATGGGATACGCAGTATTTT. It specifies CASSFVRWDTQYF.

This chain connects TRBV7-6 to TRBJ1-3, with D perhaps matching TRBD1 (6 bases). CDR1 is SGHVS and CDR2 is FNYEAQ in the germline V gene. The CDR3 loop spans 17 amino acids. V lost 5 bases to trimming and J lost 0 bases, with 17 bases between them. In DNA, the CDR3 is TGTGCCAGCAGCCTCAGGACGGGGACAAACTCTGGAAACACCATATATTTT. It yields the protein CASSLRTGTNSGNTIYF.

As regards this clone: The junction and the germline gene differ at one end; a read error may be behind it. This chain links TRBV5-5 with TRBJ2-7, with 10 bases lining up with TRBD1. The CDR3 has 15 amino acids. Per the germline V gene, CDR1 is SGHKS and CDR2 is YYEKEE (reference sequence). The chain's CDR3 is CASRGPWDRGLRQSF. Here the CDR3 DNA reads TGTGCCAGCAGGGGCCCCTGGGACAGGGGCTTAAGGCAGTCCTTC.

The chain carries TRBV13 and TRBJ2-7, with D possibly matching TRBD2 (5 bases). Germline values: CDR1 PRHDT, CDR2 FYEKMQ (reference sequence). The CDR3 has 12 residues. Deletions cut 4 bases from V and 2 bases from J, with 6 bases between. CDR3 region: CASSSGAYEQYF. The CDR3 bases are TGTGCCAGCAGCTCCGGGGCCTACGAGCAGTACTTC.

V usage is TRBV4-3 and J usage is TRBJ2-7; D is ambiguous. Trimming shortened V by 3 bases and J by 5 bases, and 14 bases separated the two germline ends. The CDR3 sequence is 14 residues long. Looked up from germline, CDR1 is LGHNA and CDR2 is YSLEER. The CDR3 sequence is CASSHVSRQHEQYF. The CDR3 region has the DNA TGCGCCAGCAGCCATGTCTCGCGGCAGCACGAGCAGTACTTC.

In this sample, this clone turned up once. CDR3 in DNA: TGTGCCAGCAGCTTAGAGAGGGGGCGGAACACTGAAGCTTTCTTT. It specifies CASSLERGRNTEAFF. This sequence joins TRBV5-4 and TRBJ1-1; 7 bases match TRBD1. The CDR3 length is 15 residues. The trim removed 2 bases at V and 1 base at J, leaving 5 bases unmatched. Germline V gene data show CDR1 as SGHNT and CDR2 as YYREEE (reference sequence).

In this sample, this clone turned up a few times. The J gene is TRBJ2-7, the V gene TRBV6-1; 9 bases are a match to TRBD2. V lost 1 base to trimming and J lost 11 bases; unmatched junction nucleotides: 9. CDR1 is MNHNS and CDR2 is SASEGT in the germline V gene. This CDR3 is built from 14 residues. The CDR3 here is CASSEEGSGRFKYV. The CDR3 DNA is TGTGCCAGCAGTGAAGAGGGAAGCGGGAGGTTTAAGTACGTC.

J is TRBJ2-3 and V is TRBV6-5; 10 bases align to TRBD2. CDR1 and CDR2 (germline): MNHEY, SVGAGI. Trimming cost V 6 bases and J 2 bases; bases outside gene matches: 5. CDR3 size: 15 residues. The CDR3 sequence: CASRSSGSPTDTQYF. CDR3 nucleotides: TGTGCCAGCAGGTCTAGCGGGAGTCCCACAGATACGCAGTATTTT.

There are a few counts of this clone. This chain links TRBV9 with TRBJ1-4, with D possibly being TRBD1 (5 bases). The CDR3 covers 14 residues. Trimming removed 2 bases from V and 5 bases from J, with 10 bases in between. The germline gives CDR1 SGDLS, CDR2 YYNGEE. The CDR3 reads CASSVDRTNEKLFF. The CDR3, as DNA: TGTGCCAGCAGCGTCGACAGAACGAATGAAAAACTGTTTTTT.

CDR3 nucleotide sequence: TGTGCCAGCAGCGTACCCCGGGACAGGCCAACGAACACCGGGGAGCTGTTTTTT. Amino acid sequence: CASSVPRDRPTNTGELFF. The chain employs TRBV9 and TRBJ2-2; TRBD1 agrees at 8 bases. Germline CDR1 and CDR2: SGDLS and YYNGEE. The CDR3 is 18 amino acids. With 1 base clipped from V and 0 bases from J, the junction kept 8 bases outside the gene matches.

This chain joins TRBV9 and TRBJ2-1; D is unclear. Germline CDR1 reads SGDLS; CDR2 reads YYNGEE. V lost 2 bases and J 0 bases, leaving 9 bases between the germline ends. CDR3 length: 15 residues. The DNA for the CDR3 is TGTGCCAGCAGCGTTGGCTTCGTCTCCTACAATGAGCAGTTCTTC. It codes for CASSVGFVSYNEQFF. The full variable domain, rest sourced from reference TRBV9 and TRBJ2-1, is DSGVTQTPKHLITATGQRVTLRCSPRSGDLSVYWYQQSLDQGLQFLIQYYNGEERAKGNILERFSAQQFPDLHSELNLSSLELGDSALYFCASSVGFVSYNEQFFGPGTRLTVL.

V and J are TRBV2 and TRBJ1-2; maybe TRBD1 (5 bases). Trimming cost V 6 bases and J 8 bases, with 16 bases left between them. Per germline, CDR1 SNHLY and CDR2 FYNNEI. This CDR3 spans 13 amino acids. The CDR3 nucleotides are TGTGCCAGCAGGGACCAGGGTACTGGGGGCTACACCTTC. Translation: CASRDQGTGGYTF.

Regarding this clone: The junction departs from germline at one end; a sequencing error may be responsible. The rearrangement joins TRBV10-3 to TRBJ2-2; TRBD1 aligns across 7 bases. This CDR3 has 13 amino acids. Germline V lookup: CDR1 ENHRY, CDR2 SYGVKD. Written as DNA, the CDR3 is TGTGCCATCAGGACAGGGAACCCCGGGGAGCTGTTTTTT. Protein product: CAIRTGNPGELFF.

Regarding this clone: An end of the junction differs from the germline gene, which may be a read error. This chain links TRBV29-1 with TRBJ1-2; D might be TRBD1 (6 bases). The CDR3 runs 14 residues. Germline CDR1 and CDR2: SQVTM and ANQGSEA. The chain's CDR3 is CSVEDQHRAYGYPF. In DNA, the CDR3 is TGCAGCGTTGAAGATCAGCACAGGGCCTATGGCTACCCCTTC.

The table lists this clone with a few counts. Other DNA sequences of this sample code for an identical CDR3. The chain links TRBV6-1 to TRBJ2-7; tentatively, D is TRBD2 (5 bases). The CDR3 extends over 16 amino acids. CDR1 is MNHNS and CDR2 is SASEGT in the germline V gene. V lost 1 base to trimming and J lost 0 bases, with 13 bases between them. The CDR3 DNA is TGTGCCAGCAGTGAAGGGTGGGAGTCAGGCTCCTACGAGCAGTACGTC. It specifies CASSEGWESGSYEQYV.

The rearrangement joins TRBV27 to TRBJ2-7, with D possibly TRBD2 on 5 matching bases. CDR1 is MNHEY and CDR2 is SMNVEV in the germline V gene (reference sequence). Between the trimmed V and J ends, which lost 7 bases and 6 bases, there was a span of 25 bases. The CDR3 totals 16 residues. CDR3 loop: CASTTREQALEGEQYF. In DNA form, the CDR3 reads TGTGCCAGCACAACGAGGGAGCAAGCGCTAGAAGGCGAGCAGTACTTC.

The CDR3 loop is CASSSIGSTEAFF. The CDR3 nucleotides read TGCGCCAGCAGCTCAATTGGGAGTACTGAAGCTTTCTTT. V and J are TRBV5-1 and TRBJ1-1; D gene ambiguous. Germline V gene data show CDR1 as SGHRS and CDR2 as YFSETQ. Trimming removed 3 bases at V and 5 bases at J, with 11 bases between. CDR3 size: 13 residues. The full variable domain, rest sourced from reference TRBV5-1 and TRBJ1-1, is KAGVTQTPRYLIKTRGQQVTLSCSPISGHRSVSWYQQTPGQGLQFLFEYFSETQRNKGNFPGRFSGRQFSNSRSEMNVSTLELGDSALYLCASSSIGSTEAFFGQGTRLTVV.

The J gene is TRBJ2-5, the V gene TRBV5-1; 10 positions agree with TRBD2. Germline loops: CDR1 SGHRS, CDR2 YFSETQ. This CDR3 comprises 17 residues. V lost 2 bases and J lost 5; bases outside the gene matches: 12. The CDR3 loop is CASSLGGVAGGSETQYF. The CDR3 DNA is TGCGCCAGCAGCTTAGGGGGAGTAGCGGGAGGATCGGAGACCCAGTACTTC.

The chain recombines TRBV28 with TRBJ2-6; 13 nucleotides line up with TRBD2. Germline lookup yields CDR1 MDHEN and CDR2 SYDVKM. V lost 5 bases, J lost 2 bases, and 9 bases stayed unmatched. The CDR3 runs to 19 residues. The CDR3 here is CASSPWTSGGMTGANVLTF. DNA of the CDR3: TGTGCCAGCAGTCCCTGGACTAGCGGGGGAATGACTGGGGCCAACGTCCTGACTTTC.

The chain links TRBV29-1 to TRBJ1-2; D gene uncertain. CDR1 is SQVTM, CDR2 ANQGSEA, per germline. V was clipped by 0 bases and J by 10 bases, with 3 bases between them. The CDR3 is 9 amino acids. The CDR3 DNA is TGCAGCGTTGAAGATCACTACACCTTC. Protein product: CSVEDHYTF.

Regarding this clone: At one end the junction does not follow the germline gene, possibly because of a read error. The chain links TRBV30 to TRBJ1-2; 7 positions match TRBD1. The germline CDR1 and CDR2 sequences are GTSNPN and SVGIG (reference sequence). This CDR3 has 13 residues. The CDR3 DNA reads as TGTGCCTGGAGTGCACGCAGGGGGGTTGGCTACCCCTTC. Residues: CAWSARRGVGYPF.

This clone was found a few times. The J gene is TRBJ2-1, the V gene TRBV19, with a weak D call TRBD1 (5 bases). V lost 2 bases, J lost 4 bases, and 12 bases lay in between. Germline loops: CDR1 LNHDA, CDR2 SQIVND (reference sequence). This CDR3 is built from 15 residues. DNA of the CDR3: TGTGCCAGTAGTATACCTAAGGGGTTTTACAATGAGCAGTTCTTC. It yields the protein CASSIPKGFYNEQFF.

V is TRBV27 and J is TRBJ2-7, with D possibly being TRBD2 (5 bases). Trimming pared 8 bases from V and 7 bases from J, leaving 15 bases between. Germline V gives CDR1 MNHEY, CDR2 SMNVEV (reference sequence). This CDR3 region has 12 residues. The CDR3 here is CASRSTGEEQYF. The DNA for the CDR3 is TGTGCCAGCCGCTCCACCGGGGAAGAGCAGTACTTC.

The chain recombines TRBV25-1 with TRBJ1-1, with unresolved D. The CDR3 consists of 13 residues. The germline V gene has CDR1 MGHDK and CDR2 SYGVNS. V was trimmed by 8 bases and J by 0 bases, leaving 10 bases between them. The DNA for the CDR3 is TGTGCCAGCCTAAACAGACTGAACACTGAAGCTTTCTTT. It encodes CASLNRLNTEAFF.

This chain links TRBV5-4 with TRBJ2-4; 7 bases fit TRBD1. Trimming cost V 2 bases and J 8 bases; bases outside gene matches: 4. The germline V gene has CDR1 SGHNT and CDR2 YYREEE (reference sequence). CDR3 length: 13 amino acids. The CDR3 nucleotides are TGTGCCAGCAGCTTAAACAGGGGAGACATTCAGTACTTC. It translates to CASSLNRGDIQYF.

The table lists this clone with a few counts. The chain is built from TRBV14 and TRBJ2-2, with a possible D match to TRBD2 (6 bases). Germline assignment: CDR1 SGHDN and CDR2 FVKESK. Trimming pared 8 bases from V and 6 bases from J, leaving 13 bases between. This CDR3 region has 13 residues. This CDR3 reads CASRRLVPGELFF. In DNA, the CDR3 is TGTGCCAGCCGACGACTAGTTCCCGGGGAGCTGTTTTTT.

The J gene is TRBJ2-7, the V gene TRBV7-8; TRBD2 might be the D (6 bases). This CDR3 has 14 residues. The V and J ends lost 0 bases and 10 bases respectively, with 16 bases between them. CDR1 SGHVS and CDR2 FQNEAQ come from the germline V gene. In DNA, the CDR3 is TGTGCCAGCAGCTTAGCGGCCGGGGGTGGGGAACAGTACGTC. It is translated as CASSLAAGGGEQYV.

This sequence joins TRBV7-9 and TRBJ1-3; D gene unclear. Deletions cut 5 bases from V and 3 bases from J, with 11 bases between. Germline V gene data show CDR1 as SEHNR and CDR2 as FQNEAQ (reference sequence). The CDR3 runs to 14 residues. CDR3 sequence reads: CASSPNAYGNTIYF. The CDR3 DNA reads TGTGCCAGCAGCCCGAACGCCTATGGAAACACCATATATTTT. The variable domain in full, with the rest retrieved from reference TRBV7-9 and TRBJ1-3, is DTGVSQNPRHKITKRGQNVTFRCDPISEHNRLYWYRQTLGQGPEFLTYFQNEAQLEKSRLLSDRFSAERPKGSFSTLEIQRTEQGDSAMYLCASSPNAYGNTIYFGEGSWLTVV.

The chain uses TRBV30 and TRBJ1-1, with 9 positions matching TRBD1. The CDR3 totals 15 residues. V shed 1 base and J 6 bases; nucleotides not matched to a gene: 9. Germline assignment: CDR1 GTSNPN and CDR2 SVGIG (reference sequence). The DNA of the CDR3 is TGTGCCTGGAGTGCGGGGACAGGGATGATCCCTGAAGCTTTCTTT. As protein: CAWSAGTGMIPEAFF.

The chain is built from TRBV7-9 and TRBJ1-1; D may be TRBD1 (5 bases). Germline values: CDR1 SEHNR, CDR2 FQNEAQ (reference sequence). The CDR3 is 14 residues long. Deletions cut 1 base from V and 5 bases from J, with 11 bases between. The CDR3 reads CASSLGHKGTEAFF. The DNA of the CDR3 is TGTGCCAGCAGCTTAGGGCACAAGGGGACTGAAGCTTTCTTT. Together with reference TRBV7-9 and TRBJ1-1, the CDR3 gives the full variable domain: DTGVSQNPRHKITKRGQNVTFRCDPISEHNRLYWYRQTLGQGPEFLTYFQNEAQLEKSRLLSDRFSAERPKGSFSTLEIQRTEQGDSAMYLCASSLGHKGTEAFFGQGTRLTVV.

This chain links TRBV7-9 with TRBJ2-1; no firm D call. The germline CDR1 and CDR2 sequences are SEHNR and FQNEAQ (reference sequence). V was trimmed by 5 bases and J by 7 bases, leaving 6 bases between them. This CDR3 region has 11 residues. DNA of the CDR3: TGTGCCAGCAGCGAGAGGAATGAGCAGTTCTTC. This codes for CASSERNEQFF.